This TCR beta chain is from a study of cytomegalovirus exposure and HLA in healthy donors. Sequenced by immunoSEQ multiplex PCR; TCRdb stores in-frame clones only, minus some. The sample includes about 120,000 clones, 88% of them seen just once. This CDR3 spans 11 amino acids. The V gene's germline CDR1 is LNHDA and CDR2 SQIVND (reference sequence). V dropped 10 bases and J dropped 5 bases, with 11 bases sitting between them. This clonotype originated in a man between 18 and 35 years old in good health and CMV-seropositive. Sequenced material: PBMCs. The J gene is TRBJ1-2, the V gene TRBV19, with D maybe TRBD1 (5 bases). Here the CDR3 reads CATLDSYGYTF. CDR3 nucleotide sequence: TGTGCCACCTTAGACAGTTATGGCTACACCTTC.